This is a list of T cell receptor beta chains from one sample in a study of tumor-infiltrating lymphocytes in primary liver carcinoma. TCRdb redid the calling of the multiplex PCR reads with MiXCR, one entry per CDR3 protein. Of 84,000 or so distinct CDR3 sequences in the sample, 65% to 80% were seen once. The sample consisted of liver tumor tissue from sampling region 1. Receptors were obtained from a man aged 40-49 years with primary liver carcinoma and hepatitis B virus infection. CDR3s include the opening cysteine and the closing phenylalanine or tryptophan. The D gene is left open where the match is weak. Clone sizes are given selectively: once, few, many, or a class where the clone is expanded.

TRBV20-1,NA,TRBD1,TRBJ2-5,CSAPGQGGETQYF,TGCAGTGCTCCGGGACAGGGGGGTGAGACCCAGTACTTC
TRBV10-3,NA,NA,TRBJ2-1,CVITAGEVGEQLF,TGTGTCATCACGGCCGGGGAAGTCGGTGAGCAGCTCTTC
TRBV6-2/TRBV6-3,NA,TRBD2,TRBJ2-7,CASGRLAGEDSYEQYF,TGTGCCAGCGGGAGACTAGCGGGAGAGGACTCCTACGAGCAGTACTTC
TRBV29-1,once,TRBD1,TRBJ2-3,CNVVGTADTQYF,TGCAACGTTGTCGGGACAGCAGATACACAGTATTTT
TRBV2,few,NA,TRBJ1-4,CASSESTAHDEKLFF,TGTGCCAGCAGTGAATCAACGGCCCATGATGAAAAACTGTTTTTT
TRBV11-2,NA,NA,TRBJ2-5,CASSPTGGSEIQYF,TGTGCCAGCAGCCCAACGGGGGGCAGTGAGATCCAGTACTTC
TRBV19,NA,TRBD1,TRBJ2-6,CASKQGNAGANVLTF,TGTGCCTCAAAACAGGGGAACGCTGGGGCCAACGTCCTGACTTTC
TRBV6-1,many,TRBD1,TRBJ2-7,CAIEGARYEQYF,TGTGCCATCGAGGGGGCACGGTACGAGCAGTACTTC
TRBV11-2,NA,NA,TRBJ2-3,CASSPYGADMWYF,TGTGCCAGCAGCCCCTACGGGGCAGATATGTGGTATTTT
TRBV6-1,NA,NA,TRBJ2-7,CASNEALGEQYF,TGTGCCAGCAATGAAGCGCTCGGCGAGCAGTACTTT
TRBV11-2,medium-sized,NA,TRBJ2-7,CASSSLAGSPYEQYF,TGTGCCAGCAGCTCCTTGGCAGGATCACCCTACGAGCAGTACTTC
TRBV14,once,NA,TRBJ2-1,CANSQSRLRRRHNEQFF,TGTGCCAATAGCCAATCGCGACTGCGCCGGCGGCACAATGAGCAGTTCTTC
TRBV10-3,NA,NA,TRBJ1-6,CAIMQGLESALHF,TGTGCCATCATGCAGGGGCTCGAATCAGCCCTCCACTTT
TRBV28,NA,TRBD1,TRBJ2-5,CACRSTGEETQHF,TGTGCCTGCAGATCTACAGGGGAAGAGACCCAGCACTTC
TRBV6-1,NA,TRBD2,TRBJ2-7,CVSVCVAGLGLSYEQYF,TGTGTCAGCGTATGTGTAGCGGGGCTTGGTCTCTCCTACGAGCAGTACTTC
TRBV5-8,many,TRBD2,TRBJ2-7,CASSISGTSSYEQYF,TGTGCCAGCAGCATATCCGGGACTAGCAGTTACGAGCAGTACTTC
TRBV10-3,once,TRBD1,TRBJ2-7,CAFRAGQGVEEQYF,TGTGCCTTCAGGGCCGGACAGGGAGTGGAGGAGCAGTACTTC
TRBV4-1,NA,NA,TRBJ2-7,CASSPDRSSRPFEQYF,TGTGCCAGTAGCCCCGACAGGTCGAGCAGACCTTTCGAGCAGTACTTC
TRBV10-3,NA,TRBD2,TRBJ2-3,CAISLAGVEDTQCF,TGTGCCATCAGTCTAGCGGGAGTTGAGGATACGCAGTGTTTT
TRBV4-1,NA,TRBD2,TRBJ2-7,CASSQDYSGRYEEYF,TGCGCCAGCAGCCAAGATTACAGCGGGAGGTACGAGGAGTACTTC
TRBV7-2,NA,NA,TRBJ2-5,CASSPGGAQETQYF,TGTGCCAGCAGCCCAGGGGGGGCCCAAGAGACCCAGTACTTC
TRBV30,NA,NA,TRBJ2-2,CACPGLSSVGELFF,TGTGCCTGTCCGGGACTCAGCAGCGTCGGGGAGCTGTTTTTT
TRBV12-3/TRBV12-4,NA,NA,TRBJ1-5,CASGATDSNQPQHF,TGTGCCAGCGGTGCAACAGATAGCAATCAGCCCCAGCATTTT
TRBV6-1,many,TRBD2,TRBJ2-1,CASSKLASGYNEQFF,TGTGCCAGCAGTAAATTGGCTAGCGGGTACAATGAGCAGTTCTTC
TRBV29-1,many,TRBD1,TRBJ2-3,CSVDRGTDTQYF,TGCAGCGTTGACAGGGGGACAGATACGCAGTATTTT